What follows are 24 T cell receptor beta chains derived from one specimen sequenced in a study of OX40 agonist ivuxolimab in advanced cancers. TCRdb's copy holds only in-frame clones and misses some; the assay was immunoSEQ multiplex PCR. The sample has some 87,000 clones, 90% seen once. The sample consisted of CD4+ or CD8+ T cells sorted from blood, taken in a trial of the OX40 agonist ivuxolimab. The origin of the receptors is an adult with an advanced solid tumor such as melanoma, head and neck, liver or kidney cancer.

A few counts support this clone. This chain connects TRBV4-3 to TRBJ2-1, with 10 nucleotides matching TRBD2. The CDR3 length is 15 residues. Germline CDR1 LGHNA, CDR2 YSLEER. The junction had 5 bases not matched to a gene; V was cut back by 5 bases and J by 4 bases. The CDR3 region is CASSYGLAVYNEQFF. The CDR3 DNA sequence: TGCGCCAGCAGCTACGGACTAGCGGTTTACAATGAGCAGTTCTTC.

V usage is TRBV30 and J usage is TRBJ1-6; TRBD1 might be the D (5 bases). Trimming removed 1 base at V and 7 bases at J, with 11 bases between. This CDR3 region has 14 residues. The germline V gene has CDR1 GTSNPN and CDR2 SVGIG (reference sequence). In DNA form, the CDR3 reads TGTGCCTGGAGTGGAGACAGACTAAATTCACCCCTCCACTTT. Translation: CAWSGDRLNSPLHF.

V is TRBV6-5 and J is TRBJ1-3; 12 positions agree with TRBD1. The ends lost 11 bases at V and 6 bases at J; junction bases unmatched: 8. Germline V lookup: CDR1 MNHEY, CDR2 SVGAGI. The CDR3 sequence is 14 residues long. CDR3 in amino acids: CAVKRGQGANTIYF. The CDR3 nucleotides are TGTGCCGTAAAGAGGGGACAGGGGGCAAACACCATATATTTT.

A few counts support this clone. The chain employs TRBV19 and TRBJ2-3; no reliable D call. The V gene lost 8 bases and the J gene lost 2 bases, with 11 bases spanning the gap. The germline V gene has CDR1 LNHDA and CDR2 SQIVND (reference sequence). The CDR3 is 13 amino acids. CDR3 nucleotide sequence: TGTGCCAGTGGTGTACCCCCCACAGATACGCAGTATTTT. Encoded protein: CASGVPPTDTQYF.

In the case of this clone: The sample carries other DNA sequences with the same CDR3. This chain links TRBV5-1 with TRBJ1-1, with a possible D match to TRBD1 (5 bases). This CDR3 has 14 amino acids. Deletions cut 4 bases from V and 1 base from J, with 11 bases between. The germline V gene encodes CDR1 SGHRS and CDR2 YFSETQ. The CDR3 spells CASSLQGGNTEAFF. In nucleotides, the CDR3 is TGCGCCAGCAGCCTTCAGGGAGGGAACACTGAAGCTTTCTTT.

The chain employs TRBV18 and TRBJ1-2, with a tentative D call TRBD1 (5 bases). Germline assignment: CDR1 KGHSH and CDR2 LQKENI. V lost 3 bases to trimming and J lost 2 bases, with 13 bases between them. The CDR3 is 15 residues long. The CDR3 DNA follows: TGTGCCAGCTCACCCTTCGATCGACAGAACTATGGCTACACCTTC. Translating it yields CASSPFDRQNYGYTF. Full variable domain (rest looked up from reference TRBV18 and TRBJ1-2): NAGVMQNPRHLVRRRGQEARLRCSPMKGHSHVYWYRQLPEEGLKFMVYLQKENIIDESGMPKERFSAEFPKEGPSILRIQQVVRGDSAAYFCASSPFDRQNYGYTFGSGTRLTVV.

The V gene is TRBV11-3, the J gene TRBJ1-4, with D unclear. Trimming cost V 5 bases and J 0 bases, with 10 bases left between them. Germline V CDR1 and CDR2: SGHNT, YENEEA. The CDR3 is 15 residues long. The CDR3 sequence is CASSPRGSTNEKLFF. The CDR3 region has the DNA TGTGCCAGCAGCCCCCGGGGATCAACTAATGAAAAACTGTTTTTT.

The J gene is TRBJ2-2, the V gene TRBV28, with D hard to call. This CDR3 has 17 amino acids. Germline loops: CDR1 MDHEN, CDR2 SYDVKM. Trimming pared 5 bases from V and 7 bases from J, leaving 23 bases between. CDR3 coding DNA: TGTGCCAGCAGTCCCATTGGAAGGCTAAGTACCGGCGGGGAGCTGTTTTTT. It specifies CASSPIGRLSTGGELFF.

This rearrangement joins TRBV7-9 to TRBJ2-2; 8 bases map to TRBD1. The CDR3 sequence is 18 residues long. The trim removed 5 bases at V and 0 bases at J, leaving 11 bases unmatched. Germline lookup yields CDR1 SEHNR and CDR2 FQNEAQ (reference sequence). CDR3 region: CASSAHGTGRANTGELFF. Here the CDR3 DNA reads TGTGCCAGCAGCGCTCACGGGACAGGAAGGGCGAACACCGGGGAGCTGTTTTTT.

The V gene is TRBV5-1, the J gene TRBJ2-3, with D unclear. Trimming pared 7 bases from V and 2 bases from J, leaving 14 bases between. The CDR3 consists of 14 residues. The germline gives CDR1 SGHRS, CDR2 YFSETQ. CDR3 coding DNA: TGCGCCAGCGGCGACGGAGCCTTCACAGATACGCAGTATTTT. Encoded protein: CASGDGAFTDTQYF.

The chain uses TRBV30 and TRBJ2-7; the D is unclear. Germline V lookup: CDR1 GTSNPN, CDR2 SVGIG (reference sequence). Deletions cut 0 bases from V and 2 bases from J, with 11 bases between. This CDR3 is 14 amino acids long. The CDR3 DNA reads TGTGCCTGGAGTGTACGGCACCGCCCCTACGAGCAGTACTTC. Residues: CAWSVRHRPYEQYF.

The chain is built from TRBV9 and TRBJ2-1; D is possibly TRBD2 (6 bases). Germline assignment: CDR1 SGDLS and CDR2 YYNGEE. Trimming removed 4 bases at V and 6 bases at J, with 14 bases between. CDR3 size: 14 residues. For the CDR3, the DNA is TGTGCCAGCAGCCGGGGGACTTCTCTCAATGAGCAGTTCTTC. The encoded protein is CASSRGTSLNEQFF.

The chain links TRBV25-1 to TRBJ2-7; D gene unclear. Germline V CDR1 and CDR2: MGHDK, SYGVNS. V lost 3 bases and J 4 bases, leaving 10 bases between the germline ends. The CDR3 is made up of 13 amino acids. The CDR3 bases are TGTGCCAGCAGTGACAATGCCCCGTACGAGCAGTACTTC. Its protein is CASSDNAPYEQYF.

This rearrangement joins TRBV4-3 to TRBJ1-3, with D unclear. Germline CDR1 and CDR2: LGHNA and YSLEER. V lost 0 bases and J lost 7, with 13 bases in between. The CDR3 has 15 amino acids. The CDR3 nucleotides are TGCGCCAGCAGCCAAGAATGGCGGCCGGACAACACCATATATTTT. Its translation: CASSQEWRPDNTIYF.

The chain is built from TRBV6-4 and TRBJ2-1; TRBD2 agrees at 11 bases. The V gene's germline CDR1 is MRHNA and CDR2 SNTAGT. The CDR3 has 13 amino acids. J lost 11 bases, V lost 5 bases, and 5 bases had no gene match. The CDR3 sequence: CASSLAGGSQQFF. The CDR3 DNA reads TGTGCCAGCAGTCTAGCGGGAGGCAGCCAGCAGTTCTTC.

The V and J genes are TRBV6-5 and TRBJ2-5; D perhaps matches TRBD1 (5 bases). Trimming stripped 4 bases from V and 5 bases from J, with 14 bases between. The CDR3 is 14 residues long. Germline CDR1 and CDR2: MNHEY and SVGAGI. The CDR3 is CASSWGVAGETQYF. The CDR3 DNA is TGTGCCAGCAGTTGGGGCGTAGCAGGGGAGACCCAGTACTTC.

On this clone itself: This specimen includes other DNA sequences encoding the same CDR3. The chain has TRBV30 and TRBJ2-2; tentatively, D is TRBD1 (5 bases). V was pared by 0 bases and J by 4 bases, with 9 bases between. The CDR3 is 14 residues long. Germline CDR1 reads GTSNPN; CDR2 reads SVGIG (reference sequence). CDR3 amino acids: CAWSVAGSTGELFF. The CDR3 DNA is TGTGCCTGGAGTGTGGCAGGGTCCACCGGGGAGCTGTTTTTT.

The table lists this clone with a count of one. The V gene is TRBV6-6, the J gene TRBJ1-2, with D possibly being TRBD1 (5 bases). Looked up from germline, CDR1 is MNHNY and CDR2 is SVGAGI (reference sequence). This CDR3 spans 14 amino acids. V lost 0 bases and J lost 6, with 11 bases in between. CDR3 sequence reads: CASSYSDKVHGYTF. The CDR3 region has the DNA TGTGCCAGCAGTTACTCGGACAAGGTCCATGGCTACACCTTC.

V usage is TRBV7-2 and J usage is TRBJ2-1, with TRBD1 as a possible D gene (7 bases). The CDR3 is 16 residues long. Trimming shortened V by 1 base and J by 4 bases, and 14 bases separated the two germline ends. Looked up from germline, CDR1 is SGHTA and CDR2 is FQGNSA. The CDR3 sequence: CASSLVGGGQYNEQFF. The CDR3 DNA is TGTGCCAGCAGCTTAGTAGGAGGGGGCCAGTACAATGAGCAGTTCTTC.

The V and J genes are TRBV4-3 and TRBJ1-5; D uncertain. The length of the CDR3 is 13 residues. Between the trimmed V and J ends, which lost 2 bases and 7 bases, there was a span of 9 bases. The germline V gene encodes CDR1 LGHNA and CDR2 YSLEER. In nucleotides, the CDR3 is TGCGCCAGCAGCCAACAATATAAGCAGCCCCAGCATTTT. Translated, it gives CASSQQYKQPQHF.

This chain joins TRBV27 and TRBJ2-1; 8 positions match TRBD2. In germline, CDR1 is MNHEY, CDR2 SMNVEV (reference sequence). The CDR3 is made up of 16 amino acids. With V trimmed by 4 bases and J by 2 bases, 7 bases remained unmatched. CDR3 region: CASSSSQRETYNEQFF. DNA of the CDR3: TGTGCCAGCAGTTCTTCCCAGCGGGAGACCTACAATGAGCAGTTCTTC.

J is TRBJ2-2 and V is TRBV29-1; 13 bases line up with TRBD2. Germline V gene lookup returns CDR1 SQVTM and CDR2 ANQGSEA. The CDR3 is made up of 15 amino acids. J lost 6 bases, V lost 6 bases, and 7 bases had no gene match. The chain's CDR3 is CSVRTSGSGSGELFF. The CDR3 coding sequence is TGCAGCGTCAGGACTAGCGGGAGTGGGTCCGGGGAGCTGTTTTTT.

The chain is built from TRBV7-3 and TRBJ2-5, with 7 bases lining up with TRBD1. The CDR3 is 15 residues long. Trimming cost V 5 bases and J 4 bases; bases outside gene matches: 10. CDR1 SGHTA and CDR2 FQGTGA come from the germline V gene. CDR3 sequence: CASSKTPGQPETQYF. The CDR3 DNA reads TGTGCCAGCAGCAAAACGCCGGGACAGCCAGAGACCCAGTACTTC.

V and J are TRBV30 and TRBJ1-5; D remains unclear. The CDR3 has 15 residues. Germline assignment: CDR1 GTSNPN and CDR2 SVGIG (reference sequence). Trimming shortened V by 1 base and J by 0 bases, and 10 bases separated the two germline ends. As DNA, the CDR3 is TGTGCCTGGAGTGAAGGTCGATATAGCAATCAGCCCCAGCATTTT. Translating gives CAWSEGRYSNQPQHF.